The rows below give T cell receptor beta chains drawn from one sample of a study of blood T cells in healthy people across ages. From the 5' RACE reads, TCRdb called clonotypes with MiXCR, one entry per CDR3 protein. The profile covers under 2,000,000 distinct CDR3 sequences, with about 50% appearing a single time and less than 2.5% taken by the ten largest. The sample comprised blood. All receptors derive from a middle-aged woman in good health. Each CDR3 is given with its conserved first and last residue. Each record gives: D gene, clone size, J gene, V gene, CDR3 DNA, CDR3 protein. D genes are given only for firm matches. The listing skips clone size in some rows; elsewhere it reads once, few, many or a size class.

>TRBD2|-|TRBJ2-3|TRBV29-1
TGCAGCGCCGGGACTATAGCGGCTAGCACAGATACGCAGTATTTT
CSAGTIAASTDTQYF
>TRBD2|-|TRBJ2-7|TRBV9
TGTGCCAGCAGCGTAGGGGGGGGACTCGACGAGCAGTACTTC
CASSVGGGLDEQYF
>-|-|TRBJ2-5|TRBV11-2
TGTGCCAGCAGCTTAGATGGGGATGGGGAGACCCAGTACTTC
CASSLDGDGETQYF
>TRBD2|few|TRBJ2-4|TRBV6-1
TGTGCCAGCAGTGTGGGAGGGAATAACATTCAGTACTTC
CASSVGGNNIQYF
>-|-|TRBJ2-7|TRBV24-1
TGTGCCACCAGTGGGCCGACAACCTACGAGCAGTACTTC
CATSGPTTYEQYF
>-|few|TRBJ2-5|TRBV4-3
TGCGCCAGCAGCCAAGATAGGCTACCGGACAGGAGGGGTTGGGAGCAGTACTTC
CASSQDRLPDRRGWEQYF
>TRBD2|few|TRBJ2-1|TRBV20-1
TGCAGTGCTAGTGGGGCTAGCGGGGGTATAAATGAGCAGTTCTTC
CSASGASGGINEQFF
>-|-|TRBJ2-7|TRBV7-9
TGTGCCAGCAGCGGCCGGAGGGTCGAGCAGTACTTC
CASSGRRVEQYF
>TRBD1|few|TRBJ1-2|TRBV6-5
TGTGCCAGCAGTCGGACAGGGCTCAATGGCTACACCTTC
CASSRTGLNGYTF
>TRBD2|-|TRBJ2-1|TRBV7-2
TGTGCCAGCAGCAAGCCCGGCGGGCTAGCGGGGGGAAACTCCTACAATGAGCAGTTCTTC
CASSKPGGLAGGNSYNEQFF
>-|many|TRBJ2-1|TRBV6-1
TGTGCCAGCAGTGAAGCGGGGGGCTCCTACAATGAGCAGTTCTTC
CASSEAGGSYNEQFF
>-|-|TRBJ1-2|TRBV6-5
TGTGCCAGCAGTCTCAGGTCCCTCTATGGCTACACCTTC
CASSLRSLYGYTF
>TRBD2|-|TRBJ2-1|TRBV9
TGTGCCAGCAGCGACACTAGCGGCCCCTACAATGAGCAGTTCTTC
CASSDTSGPYNEQFF
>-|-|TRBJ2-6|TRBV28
TGTGTCAGTTTGCGGGCCGGCTCTGGGGCCAACGTCCTGACTTTC
CVSLRAGSGANVLTF
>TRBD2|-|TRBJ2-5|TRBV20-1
TGCGGGTGCGGGGGAAAGGGAGAGACCCAGTACTTC
CGCGGKGETQYF